This T cell receptor beta chain appears in the sequencing data of a study of shared clonotypes between healthy human individuals. Germline values: CDR1 SEHNR, CDR2 FQNEAQ (reference sequence). Trimming cost V 1 base and J 3 bases, with 10 bases left between them. The CDR3 sequence is 15 residues long. Generated by immunoSEQ multiplex PCR, the TCRdb table keeps only in-frame clones and is missing some. Counted here are millions of clones, about 92% occurring once; the ten biggest clones make up roughly 1.7%. Notes on the study in general: The rarefaction results pointed to incomplete sorted-subset sequencing despite large depth.

Worth noting for this clone: Its matching antigen is unknown.

CD8 cells classed as naive were CD45RO-negative and positively selected for CCR7, excluding terminally differentiated effector memory CD45RA+ cells. The sequenced material came from naive CD8+ T cells from PBMCs. The V and J genes are TRBV7-9 and TRBJ2-1, with unresolved D. This sequence originates from a man aged 18 to 30 in good health. Some clones in this sample may be carry-over from other donors' samples. CDR3 sequence: CASSLGGTIYNEQFF. As DNA, the CDR3 is TGTGCCAGCAGCTTAGGTGGAACTATCTACAATGAGCAGTTCTTC.